Following are 29 T cell receptor beta chains from one sample sequenced in a study of memory CD4+ T cells and cytomegalovirus serostatus. The sort gate was single viable CD3+CD4+CD8-CD45RO+ cells for memory CD4+ T cells. The repertoire was sequenced with immunoSEQ multiplex PCR; TCRdb's copy has only in-frame clones and lacks some. The repertoire consists of nearly 50,000 clones, with around 80% occurring once and the leading ten covering 0.78%. Sequenced input: memory CD4+ T cells from blood. The receptors here all came from an adult in good health and CMV-seronegative.

The rearrangement uses TRBV5-8 and TRBJ2-7, with TRBD2 matching over 8 bases. Trimming took 6 bases from V and 0 from J; bases not matched to a gene: 8. This CDR3 contains 15 residues. CDR1 and CDR2 from the germline V gene are SGHTS and YDEGEE. The DNA of the CDR3 is TGTGCCAGCACCAATGTAGCGGGGCCCTCCTACGAGCAGTACTTC. Protein sequence: CASTNVAGPSYEQYF.

The J gene is TRBJ2-2, the V gene TRBV30; TRBD2 aligns across 12 bases. The V gene end was trimmed by 0 bases and the J gene end by 6 bases; junction bases not matched to a gene: 5. CDR3 length: 16 residues. Germline CDR1 reads GTSNPN; CDR2 reads SVGIG (reference sequence). The CDR3 reads CAWSVRSSGRAGELFF. CDR3 sequence (DNA): TGTGCCTGGAGTGTACGGTCTAGCGGGAGGGCCGGGGAGCTGTTTTTT.

This rearrangement joins TRBV6-1 to TRBJ2-7; 8 bases are a match to TRBD1. V gave up 3 bases and J gave up 5 bases; unmatched junction bases: 9. The CDR3 length is 15 residues. Germline-derived CDR1 and CDR2 are MNHNS and SASEGT. DNA for the CDR3: TGTGCCAGCAGTGACAGGACAGGGTATGTCAACGAGCAGTACTTC. Its protein product is CASSDRTGYVNEQYF.

The chain couples TRBV11-2 to TRBJ1-1, with no clear D. The CDR3 is 13 amino acids. CDR1 and CDR2 (germline): SGHAT, FQNNGV. The V and J ends lost 5 bases and 2 bases respectively, with 9 bases between them. The CDR3 sequence is CASSRAGNTEAFF. As DNA, the CDR3 is TGTGCCAGCAGCCGTGCGGGCAACACTGAAGCTTTCTTT.

The genes are TRBV5-5 and TRBJ2-7; D gene ambiguous. CDR3 length: 14 amino acids. The ends were cut back, 0 bases at V and 2 bases at J, with 9 bases in the middle. Per the germline V gene, CDR1 is SGHKS and CDR2 is YYEKEE (reference sequence). Written as DNA, the CDR3 is TGTGCCAGCAGCTTGGAAGCCAGTCCCTACGAGCAGTACTTC. This codes for CASSLEASPYEQYF.

Relative to its sample, this clone is medium-sized (0.01 to 0.1%). V gene TRBV30 combines with J gene TRBJ1-2; 10 bases are a match to TRBD1. J was trimmed by 5 bases and V by 3 bases; bases with no gene match: 3. CDR1 and CDR2 (germline): GTSNPN, SVGIG (reference sequence). The CDR3 contains 13 residues. CDR3 protein: CAWRGQGKYGYTF. For the CDR3, the DNA is TGTGCCTGGAGGGGACAGGGGAAGTATGGCTACACCTTC.

The genes are TRBV4-1 and TRBJ1-1; D unclear. Per the germline V gene, CDR1 is MGHRA and CDR2 is YSYEKL. V was clipped by 0 bases and J by 1 base, with 15 bases between them. The CDR3 has 17 amino acids. CDR3 loop: CASSQDWVLPGNTEAFF. CDR3 DNA: TGCGCCAGCAGCCAAGATTGGGTCCTTCCCGGGAACACTGAAGCTTTCTTT.

The rearrangement joins TRBV5-4 to TRBJ2-3, with 10 positions matching TRBD2. V trimming: 4 bases; J trimming: 0 bases; junction bases outside the gene matches: 2. Germline CDR1 reads SGHNT; CDR2 reads YYREEE (reference sequence). The CDR3 spans 15 residues. The CDR3: CASSPTSGSTDTQYF. Here the CDR3 DNA reads TGTGCCAGCAGCCCGACTAGCGGGAGCACAGATACGCAGTATTTT.

CDR3 region: CSVKPQGNKNIQYF. CDR3 nucleotide sequence: TGCAGCGTTAAGCCTCAGGGGAACAAAAACATTCAGTACTTC. The chain links TRBV29-1 to TRBJ2-4; tentative D call: TRBD1 (6 bases). Per germline, CDR1 SQVTM and CDR2 ANQGSEA. Trimming took 5 bases from V and 3 from J, leaving 14 bases between them. CDR3 length equals 14 residues.

The gene calls are TRBV6-5 and TRBJ2-5; D is unclear. The J call is in doubt because the DNA end fits TRBJ2-7 better. The germline CDR1 and CDR2 sequences are MNHEY and SVGAGI. CDR3 length: 12 amino acids. In nucleotides, the CDR3 is TGTGCCAGCAGTTACTTGGGTCGCGAGCAGTACTTC. Protein product: CASSYLGREQYF.

The chain joins TRBV6-1 to TRBJ1-2; D ambiguous. V gave up 2 bases and J gave up 5 bases, with 9 bases separating them. CDR3 length equals 13 residues. Germline-derived CDR1 and CDR2 are MNHNS and SASEGT. This chain's CDR3 is CASSERTQYGYTF. As DNA, the CDR3 is TGTGCCAGCAGTGAACGGACCCAATATGGCTACACCTTC.

This chain uses TRBV9 with TRBJ1-3; D gene uncertain. The germline V and J ends were trimmed by 3 bases and 0 bases, with 13 bases remaining between them. Per the germline V gene, CDR1 is SGDLS and CDR2 is YYNGEE. The CDR3 spans 16 residues. The DNA of the CDR3 is TGTGCCAGCAGCGATGGAGTCTTGAGCTCTGGAAACACCATATATTTT. Its translation is CASSDGVLSSGNTIYF.

The rearrangement links TRBV6-5 to TRBJ1-2, with D maybe TRBD1 (5 bases). V gave up 4 bases and J gave up 4 bases, with 13 bases separating them. This CDR3 comprises 14 residues. The germline CDR1 and CDR2 sequences are MNHEY and SVGAGI. The CDR3 sequence is CASSFPTDGYGYTF. CDR3 nucleotides: TGTGCCAGCAGTTTCCCGACAGATGGCTATGGCTACACCTTC.

The chain combines TRBV5-4 with TRBJ2-2, with 8 bases aligning to TRBD1. The CDR3 covers 15 residues. Germline V gene data show CDR1 as SGHNT and CDR2 as YYREEE (reference sequence). V gave up 4 bases and J gave up 0 bases; unmatched junction bases: 2. The CDR3 region is CASSPGQANTGELFF. CDR3 bases: TGTGCCAGCAGCCCGGGACAGGCGAACACCGGGGAGCTGTTTTTT.

This clone was seen repeatedly, ten times or more. V and J are TRBV4-1 and TRBJ1-1, with TRBD1 as a possible D gene (5 bases). The germline CDR1 and CDR2 sequences are MGHRA and YSYEKL. V was trimmed by 1 base and J by 0 bases, leaving 6 bases between them. CDR3 length equals 14 residues. Written as DNA, the CDR3 is TGCGCCAGCAGCCAAGGGGGGGTGAACACTGAAGCTTTCTTT. It codes for CASSQGGVNTEAFF.

The V gene is TRBV4-2, the J gene TRBJ2-2, with D unclear. The CDR3 loop spans 16 amino acids. The V end was cut by 4 bases, the J end by 0 bases, with 12 bases between. Germline CDR1 is LGHNA and CDR2 is YNFKEQ. DNA of the CDR3: TGTGCCAGCAGCCCCCCAGGTCCCTCGAACACCGGGGAGCTGTTTTTT. Translated, it gives CASSPPGPSNTGELFF.

This chain connects TRBV19 to TRBJ1-5; D perhaps matches TRBD1 (5 bases). From germline, CDR1 is LNHDA and CDR2 SQIVND (reference sequence). The CDR3 has 14 amino acids. V lost 6 bases and J 5 bases, leaving 14 bases between the germline ends. CDR3 nucleotides: TGTGCCAGTAGCGCAGGGTGGAGGGATCAGCCCCAGCATTTT. Translation: CASSAGWRDQPQHF.

The chain uses TRBV5-1 and TRBJ1-4; possibly TRBD1 for D (5 bases). V was shortened by 1 base and J by 3 bases, with 10 bases between the two germline ends. The CDR3 length is 15 residues. Germline loops: CDR1 SGHRS, CDR2 YFSETQ. Written as DNA, the CDR3 is TGCGCCAGCAGCTTGAAGGGGTTTCCTAATGAAAAACTGTTTTTT. Translation: CASSLKGFPNEKLFF.

The V call is TRBV15, the J call TRBJ2-2; D is possibly TRBD1 (5 bases). The CDR3 consists of 15 residues. CDR1 and CDR2 (germline): LNHNV, YYDKDF (reference sequence). V dropped 0 bases and J dropped 2 bases, with 7 bases sitting between them. The chain's CDR3 is CATSRETVNTGELFF. In nucleotides, the CDR3 is TGTGCCACCAGCAGAGAGACAGTAAACACCGGGGAGCTGTTTTTT. The full variable domain, completed using reference TRBV15 and TRBJ2-2, is DAMVIQNPRYQVTQFGKPVTLSCSQTLNHNVMYWYQQKSSQAPKLLFHYYDKDFNNEADTPDNFQSRRPNTSFCFLDIRSPGLGDTAMYLCATSRETVNTGELFFGEGSRLTVL.

This chain uses TRBV6-5 with TRBJ2-7; tentative D call: TRBD1 (5 bases). Germline assignment: CDR1 MNHEY and CDR2 SVGAGI. The CDR3 spans 15 residues. V lost 6 bases and J 2 bases, leaving 17 bases between the germline ends. In DNA form, the CDR3 reads TGTGCCAGCAGCTCTTACCCACAGGCGACCTACGAGCAGTACTTC. This sequence encodes CASSSYPQATYEQYF.

This sequence joins TRBV11-2 and TRBJ1-1; D gene ambiguous. CDR3 size: 13 residues. Trimming pared 3 bases from V and 0 bases from J, leaving 5 bases between. Germline-derived CDR1 and CDR2 are SGHAT and FQNNGV. The DNA for the CDR3 is TGTGCCAGCAGCTTGGGGATGAACACTGAAGCTTTCTTT. It translates to CASSLGMNTEAFF.

This chain uses TRBV30 with TRBJ1-1; 12 bases map to TRBD1. V gave up 5 bases and J gave up 4 bases; unmatched junction bases: 5. The germline gives CDR1 GTSNPN, CDR2 SVGIG (reference sequence). The CDR3 is 14 amino acids. This chain's CDR3 is CAWGTGGGGTEAFF. CDR3 DNA: TGTGCCTGGGGGACAGGGGGCGGGGGCACTGAAGCTTTCTTT.

In its sample, this clone is medium-sized. The chain couples TRBV28 to TRBJ2-5; a possible D gene is TRBD2 (5 bases). From germline, CDR1 is MDHEN and CDR2 SYDVKM. This CDR3 region has 15 residues. The germline V and J ends were trimmed by 5 bases and 2 bases, with 15 bases remaining between them. The CDR3 nucleotides read TGTGCCAGCAGTCCCGGGGTAGGCTATCAAGAGACCCAGTACTTC. This sequence encodes CASSPGVGYQETQYF. Complete variable domain (other parts from reference TRBV28 and TRBJ2-5): DVKVTQSSRYLVKRTGEKVFLECVQDMDHENMFWYRQDPGLGLRLIYFSYDVKMKEKGDIPEGYSVSREKKERFSLILESASTNQTSMYLCASSPGVGYQETQYFGPGTRLLVL.

The chain employs TRBV5-1 and TRBJ2-2; D unresolved. This CDR3 is 15 amino acids long. CDR1 SGHRS and CDR2 YFSETQ come from the germline V gene. The ends were cut back, 0 bases at V and 4 bases at J, with 10 bases in the middle. CDR3 sequence reads: CASSLAARTTGELFF. The DNA for the CDR3 is TGCGCCAGCAGCTTGGCGGCCCGGACCACCGGGGAGCTGTTTTTT.

This clone was picked up one time. The V and J genes are TRBV5-1 and TRBJ1-1; D unclear. The CDR3 consists of 15 residues. V shed 0 bases and J shed 1 base, with 10 bases lying between them. In germline, CDR1 is SGHRS, CDR2 YFSETQ. Here the CDR3 DNA reads TGCGCCAGCAGCTTGGAGGGAGCATCGAACACTGAAGCTTTCTTT. It yields the protein CASSLEGASNTEAFF.

Only one count was recorded for this clone. The chain has TRBV7-9 and TRBJ1-2; no definite D call. Germline V CDR1 and CDR2: SEHNR, FQNEAQ (reference sequence). Trimming removed 1 base at V and 4 bases at J, with 10 bases between. The CDR3 loop spans 14 amino acids. CDR3 sequence: CASSLVSSSYGYTF. Here the CDR3 DNA reads TGTGCCAGCAGCTTAGTCAGTTCCAGCTATGGCTACACCTTC.

Worth noting for this clone: The junction does not match germline at one end; this may be a read error. The rearrangement links TRBV7-6 to TRBJ2-5; D is possibly TRBD1 (7 bases). The length of the CDR3 is 14 residues. From germline, CDR1 is SGHVS and CDR2 FNYEAQ. CDR3 loop: CASSTGQEGALLNF. DNA of the CDR3: TGTGCCAGCAGCACAGGACAGGAGGGCGCTTTGTTAAACTTC.

The rearrangement links TRBV30 to TRBJ1-4; TRBD1 matches at 7 bases. In germline, CDR1 is GTSNPN, CDR2 SVGIG (reference sequence). The CDR3 extends over 13 amino acids. The ends lost 2 bases at V and 8 bases at J; junction bases unmatched: 5. CDR3 protein: CAWSSQGGEKLFF. DNA of the CDR3: TGTGCCTGGAGTTCGCAGGGGGGGGAAAAACTGTTTTTT. The complete variable domain, with remaining parts taken from reference TRBV30 and TRBJ1-4, reads SQTIHQWPATLVQPVGSPLSLECTVEGTSNPNLYWYRQAAGRGLQLLFYSVGIGQISSEVPQNLSASRPQDRQFILSSKKLLLSDSGFYLCAWSSQGGEKLFFGSGTQLSVL.

The chain recombines TRBV6-5 with TRBJ1-2; maybe TRBD1 (5 bases). The CDR3 extends over 13 amino acids. V was cut by 7 bases and J by 13 bases, with 22 bases left in between. CDR1 MNHEY and CDR2 SVGAGI come from the germline V gene. The CDR3 loop is CASKTGTSTLGTF. In nucleotides, the CDR3 is TGTGCCAGCAAAACCGGGACTTCTACCCTGGGCACCTTC.